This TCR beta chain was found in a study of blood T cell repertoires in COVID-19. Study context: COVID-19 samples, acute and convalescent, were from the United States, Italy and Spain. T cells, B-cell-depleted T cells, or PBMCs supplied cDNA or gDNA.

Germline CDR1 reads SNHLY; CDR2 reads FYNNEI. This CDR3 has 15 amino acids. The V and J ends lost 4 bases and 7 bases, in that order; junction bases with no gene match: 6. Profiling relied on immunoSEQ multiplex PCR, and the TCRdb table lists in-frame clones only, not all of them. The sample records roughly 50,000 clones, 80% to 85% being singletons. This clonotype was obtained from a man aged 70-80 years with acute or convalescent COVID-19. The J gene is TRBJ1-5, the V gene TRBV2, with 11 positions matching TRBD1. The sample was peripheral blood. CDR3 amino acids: CASSGTGGAGQPQHF. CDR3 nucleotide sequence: TGTGCCAGCAGTGGGACAGGGGGCGCGGGGCAGCCCCAGCATTTT.